The source of this T cell receptor beta chain is a study of CD8 T cells in ankylosing spondylitis. The study's findings and limits: Among TCR beta sequences, a motif of eight highly homologous variants appeared characteristic of ankylosing spondylitis blood.

TCRdb analysed the 5' RACE reads with MiXCR anew, one entry per CDR3 protein. The table has just over 350,000 distinct CDR3 sequences, roughly 22% seen once. V gave up 10 bases and J gave up 1 base, with 20 bases separating them. From germline, CDR1 is ENHRY and CDR2 SYGVKD. The CDR3 consists of 16 residues. In the case of this clonotype: What it recognizes is unknown.

The chain is built from TRBV10-3 and TRBJ2-1; a weak D match, TRBD2 (6 bases). The specimen sequenced was blood, either unsorted or a sorted T cell fraction (not recorded which). The clonotype comes from a male donor with ankylosing spondylitis or in good health (not recorded which). CDR3 sequence (DNA): TGTGCCACCCAACAAGGGACTTTATCATCCTACAATGAGCAGTTCTTC. It encodes CATQQGTLSSYNEQFF.